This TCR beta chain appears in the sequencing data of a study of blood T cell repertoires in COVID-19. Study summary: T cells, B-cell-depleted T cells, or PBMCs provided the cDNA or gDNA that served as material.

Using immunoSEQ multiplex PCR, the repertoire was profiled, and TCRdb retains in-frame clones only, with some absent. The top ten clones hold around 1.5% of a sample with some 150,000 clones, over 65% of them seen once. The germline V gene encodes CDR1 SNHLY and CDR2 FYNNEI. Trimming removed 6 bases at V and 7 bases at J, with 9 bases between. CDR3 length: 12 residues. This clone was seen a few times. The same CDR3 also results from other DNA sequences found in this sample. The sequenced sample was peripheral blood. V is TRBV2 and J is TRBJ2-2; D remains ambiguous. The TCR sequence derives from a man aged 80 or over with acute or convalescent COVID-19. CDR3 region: CASSGSGGELFF. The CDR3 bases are TGTGCCAGCAGCGGATCGGGCGGGGAGCTGTTTTTT.